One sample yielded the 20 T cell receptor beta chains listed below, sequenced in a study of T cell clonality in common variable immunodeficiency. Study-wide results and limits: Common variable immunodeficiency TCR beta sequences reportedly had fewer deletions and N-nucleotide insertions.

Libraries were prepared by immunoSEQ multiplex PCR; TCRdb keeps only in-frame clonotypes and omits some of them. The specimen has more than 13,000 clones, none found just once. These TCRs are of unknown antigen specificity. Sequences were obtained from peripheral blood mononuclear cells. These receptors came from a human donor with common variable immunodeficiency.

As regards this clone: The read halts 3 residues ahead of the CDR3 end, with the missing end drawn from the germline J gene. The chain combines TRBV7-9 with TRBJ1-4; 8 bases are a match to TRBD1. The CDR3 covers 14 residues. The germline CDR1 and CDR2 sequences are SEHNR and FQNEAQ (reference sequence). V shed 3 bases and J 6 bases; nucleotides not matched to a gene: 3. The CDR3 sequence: CASSFGTGDEKLFF. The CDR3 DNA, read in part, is TGTGCCAGCAGCTTTGGGACAGGTGATGAAAAA. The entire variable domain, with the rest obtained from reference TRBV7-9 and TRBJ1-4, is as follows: DTGVSQNPRHKITKRGQNVTFRCDPISEHNRLYWYRQTLGQGPEFLTYFQNEAQLEKSRLLSDRFSAERPKGSFSTLEIQRTEQGDSAMYLCASSFGTGDEKLFFGSGTQLSVL.

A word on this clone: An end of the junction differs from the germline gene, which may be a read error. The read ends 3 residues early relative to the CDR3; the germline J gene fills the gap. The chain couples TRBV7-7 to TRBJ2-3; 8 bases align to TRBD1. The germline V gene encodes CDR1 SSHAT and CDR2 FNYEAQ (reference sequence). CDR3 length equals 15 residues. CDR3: CASSLTTGGSDTQYF. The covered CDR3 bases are TGTGCTAGCAGCTTAACTACAGGGGGTTCAGATACG.

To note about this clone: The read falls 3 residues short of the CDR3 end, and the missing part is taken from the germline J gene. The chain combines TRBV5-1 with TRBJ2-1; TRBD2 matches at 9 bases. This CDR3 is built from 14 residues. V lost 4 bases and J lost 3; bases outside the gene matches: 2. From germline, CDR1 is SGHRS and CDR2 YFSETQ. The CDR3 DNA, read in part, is TGCGCCAGCAGCGGAGCGGGGGGCTACAATGAG. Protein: CASSGAGGYNE. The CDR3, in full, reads CASSGAGGYNEQFF. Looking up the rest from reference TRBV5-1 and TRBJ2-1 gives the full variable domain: KAGVTQTPRYLIKTRGQQVTLSCSPISGHRSVSWYQQTPGQGLQFLFEYFSETQRNKGNFPGRFSGRQFSNSRSEMNVSTLELGDSALYLCASSGAGGYNEQFFGPGTRLTVL.

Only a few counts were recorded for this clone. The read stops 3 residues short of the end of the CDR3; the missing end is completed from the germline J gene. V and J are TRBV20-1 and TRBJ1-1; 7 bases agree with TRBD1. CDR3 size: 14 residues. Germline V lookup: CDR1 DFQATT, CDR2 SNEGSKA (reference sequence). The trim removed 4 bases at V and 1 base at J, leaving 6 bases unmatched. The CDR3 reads CSATGQVTNTEAFF. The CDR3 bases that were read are TGCAGTGCTACCGGACAGGTTACGAACACTGAA.

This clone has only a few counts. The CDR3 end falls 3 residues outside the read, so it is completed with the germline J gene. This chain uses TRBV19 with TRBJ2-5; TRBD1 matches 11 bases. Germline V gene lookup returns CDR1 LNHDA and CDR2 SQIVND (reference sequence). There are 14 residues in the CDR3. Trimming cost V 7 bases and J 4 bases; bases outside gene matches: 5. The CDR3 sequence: CASKDRGLRETQYF. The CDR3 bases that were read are TGTGCCAGTAAGGACAGGGGGCTTAGAGAGACC.

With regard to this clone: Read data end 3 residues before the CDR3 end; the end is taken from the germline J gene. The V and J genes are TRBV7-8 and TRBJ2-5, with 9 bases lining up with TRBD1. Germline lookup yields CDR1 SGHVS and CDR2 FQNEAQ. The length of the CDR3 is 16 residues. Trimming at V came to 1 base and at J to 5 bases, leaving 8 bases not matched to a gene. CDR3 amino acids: CASSLGLQGAGETQYF. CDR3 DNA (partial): TGTGCCAGCAGCTTAGGTCTACAGGGGGCCGGGGAGACC.

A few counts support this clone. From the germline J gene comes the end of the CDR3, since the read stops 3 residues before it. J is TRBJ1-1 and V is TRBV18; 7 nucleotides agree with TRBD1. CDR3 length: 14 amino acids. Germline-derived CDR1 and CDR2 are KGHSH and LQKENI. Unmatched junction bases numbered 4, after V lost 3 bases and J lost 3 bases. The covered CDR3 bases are TGTGCCAGCTCACCTAGGACAGGCGACACTGAA. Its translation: CASSPRTGDTE. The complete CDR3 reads CASSPRTGDTEAFF.

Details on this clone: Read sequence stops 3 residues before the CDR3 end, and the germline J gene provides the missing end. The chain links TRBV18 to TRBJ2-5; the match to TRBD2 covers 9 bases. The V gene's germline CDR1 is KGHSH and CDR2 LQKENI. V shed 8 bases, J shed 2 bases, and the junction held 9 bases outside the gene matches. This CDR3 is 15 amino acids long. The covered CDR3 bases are TGTGCCAGCGCTTACACGCGGGGGGGACAAGAGACC. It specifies CASAYTRGGQET. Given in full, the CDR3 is CASAYTRGGQETQYF.

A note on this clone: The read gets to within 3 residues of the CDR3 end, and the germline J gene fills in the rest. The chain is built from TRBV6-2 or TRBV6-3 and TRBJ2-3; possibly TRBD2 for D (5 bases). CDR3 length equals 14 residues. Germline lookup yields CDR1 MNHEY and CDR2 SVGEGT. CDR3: CASSRTAVVSTQYF. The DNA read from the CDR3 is TGTGCCAGCAGCCGGACTGCCGTCGTGTCAACG.

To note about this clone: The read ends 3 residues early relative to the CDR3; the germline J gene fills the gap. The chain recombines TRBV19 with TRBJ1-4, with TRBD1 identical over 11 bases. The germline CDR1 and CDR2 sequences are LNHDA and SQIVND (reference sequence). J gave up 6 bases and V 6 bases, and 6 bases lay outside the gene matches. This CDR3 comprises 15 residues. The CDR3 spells CASRDRGQGYEKLFF. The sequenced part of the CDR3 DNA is TGTGCCAGTAGGGACAGGGGGCAGGGGTATGAAAAA.

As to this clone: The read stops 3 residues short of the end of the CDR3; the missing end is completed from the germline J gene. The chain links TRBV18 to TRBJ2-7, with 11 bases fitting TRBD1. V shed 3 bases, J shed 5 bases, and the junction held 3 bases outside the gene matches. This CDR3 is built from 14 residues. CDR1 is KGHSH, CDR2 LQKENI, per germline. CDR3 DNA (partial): TGTGCCAGCTCACCCACGGACAGGGGGCACGAG. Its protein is CASSPTDRGHE. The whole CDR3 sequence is CASSPTDRGHEQYF. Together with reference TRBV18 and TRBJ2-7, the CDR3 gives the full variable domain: NAGVMQNPRHLVRRRGQEARLRCSPMKGHSHVYWYRQLPEEGLKFMVYLQKENIIDESGMPKERFSAEFPKEGPSILRIQQVVRGDSAAYFCASSPTDRGHEQYFGPGTRLTVT.

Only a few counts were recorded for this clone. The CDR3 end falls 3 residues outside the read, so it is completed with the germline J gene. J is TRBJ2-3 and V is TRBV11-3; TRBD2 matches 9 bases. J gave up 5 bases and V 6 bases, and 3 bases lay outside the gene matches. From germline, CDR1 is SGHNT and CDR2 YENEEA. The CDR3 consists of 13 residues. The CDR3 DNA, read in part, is TGTGCCAGCAGACGCGGGGGGGGAGATACG. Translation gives CASRRGGGDT. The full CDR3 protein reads CASRRGGGDTQYF.

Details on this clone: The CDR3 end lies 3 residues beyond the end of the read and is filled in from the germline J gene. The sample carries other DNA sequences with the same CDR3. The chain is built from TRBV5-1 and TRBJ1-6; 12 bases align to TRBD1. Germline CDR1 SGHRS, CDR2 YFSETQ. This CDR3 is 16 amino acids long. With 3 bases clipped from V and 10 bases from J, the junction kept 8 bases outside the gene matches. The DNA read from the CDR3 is TGCGCCAGCAGCTCCCGGGACAGGGGGCGGTGGTCACCC. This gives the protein CASSSRDRGRWSP. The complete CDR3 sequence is CASSSRDRGRWSPLHF.

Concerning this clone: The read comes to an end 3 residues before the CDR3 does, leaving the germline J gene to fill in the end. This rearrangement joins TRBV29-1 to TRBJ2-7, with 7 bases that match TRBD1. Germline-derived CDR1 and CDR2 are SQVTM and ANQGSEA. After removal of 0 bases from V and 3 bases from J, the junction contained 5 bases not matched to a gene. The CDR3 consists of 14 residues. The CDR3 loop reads CSVEDRQGNYEQYF. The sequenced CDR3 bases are TGCAGCGTTGAAGACCGACAGGGAAACTACGAG.

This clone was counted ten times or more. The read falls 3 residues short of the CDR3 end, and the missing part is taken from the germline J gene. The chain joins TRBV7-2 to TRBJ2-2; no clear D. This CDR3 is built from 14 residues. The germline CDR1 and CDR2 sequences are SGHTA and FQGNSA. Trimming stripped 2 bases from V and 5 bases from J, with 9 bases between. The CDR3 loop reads CASSLSLGTGELFF. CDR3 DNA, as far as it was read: TGTGCCAGCAGCTTATCCCTAGGAACCGGGGAG.

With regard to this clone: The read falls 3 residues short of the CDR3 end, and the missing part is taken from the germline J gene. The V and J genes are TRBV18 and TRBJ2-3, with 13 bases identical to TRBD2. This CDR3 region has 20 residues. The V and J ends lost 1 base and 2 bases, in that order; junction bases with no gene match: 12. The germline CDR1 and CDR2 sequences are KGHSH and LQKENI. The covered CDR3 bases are TGTGCCAGCTCACCACTAAAAAGACTAGCGGGGGGACGCTCCACAGATACG. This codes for CASSPLKRLAGGRSTDT. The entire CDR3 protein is CASSPLKRLAGGRSTDTQYF.

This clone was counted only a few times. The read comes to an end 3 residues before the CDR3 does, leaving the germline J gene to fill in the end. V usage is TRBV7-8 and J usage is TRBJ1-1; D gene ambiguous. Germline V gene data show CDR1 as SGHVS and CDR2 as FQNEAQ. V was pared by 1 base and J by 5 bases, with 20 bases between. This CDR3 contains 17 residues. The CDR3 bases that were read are TGTGCCAGCAGCTTAGTCCGTCCAGGTCGGAGCAAGACTGAA. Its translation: CASSLVRPGRSKTE. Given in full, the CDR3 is CASSLVRPGRSKTEAFF.

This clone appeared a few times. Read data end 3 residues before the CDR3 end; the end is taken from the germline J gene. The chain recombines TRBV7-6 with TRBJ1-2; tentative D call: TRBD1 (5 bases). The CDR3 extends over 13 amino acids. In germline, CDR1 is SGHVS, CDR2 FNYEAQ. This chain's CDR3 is CASSLSRGEGYTF. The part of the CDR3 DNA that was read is TGTGCCAGCAGCTTATCTAGGGGAGAGGGC. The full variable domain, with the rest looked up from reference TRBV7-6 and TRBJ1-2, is GAGVSQSPRYKVTKRGQDVALRCDPISGHVSLYWYRQALGQGPEFLTYFNYEAQQDKSGLPNDRFSAERPEGSISTLTIQRTEQRDSAMYRCASSLSRGEGYTFGSGTRLTVV.

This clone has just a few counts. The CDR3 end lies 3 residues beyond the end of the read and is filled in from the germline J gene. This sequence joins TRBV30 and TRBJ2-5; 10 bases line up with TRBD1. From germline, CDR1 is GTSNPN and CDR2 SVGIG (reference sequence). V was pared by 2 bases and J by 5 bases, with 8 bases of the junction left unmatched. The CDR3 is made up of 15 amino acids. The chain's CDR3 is CAWSNWGQGRETQYF. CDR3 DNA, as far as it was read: TGTGCCTGGAGTAATTGGGGACAGGGGAGGGAGACC.

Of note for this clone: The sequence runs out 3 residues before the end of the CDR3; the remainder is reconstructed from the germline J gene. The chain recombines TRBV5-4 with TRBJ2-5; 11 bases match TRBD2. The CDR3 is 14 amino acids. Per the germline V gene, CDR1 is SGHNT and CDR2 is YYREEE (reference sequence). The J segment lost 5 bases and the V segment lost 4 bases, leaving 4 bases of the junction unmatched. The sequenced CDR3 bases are TGTGCCAGCAGCAGCGGGACTAGCGGTGAGACC. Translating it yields CASSSGTSGET. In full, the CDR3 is CASSSGTSGETQYF.